A selection of T cell receptor beta chains follows, all from one sample in a study of T-cell reconstitution after alpha-beta-depleted transplantation in children. TCRdb re-analysed the PCR reads in MiXCR, keeping a single row per CDR3 protein. The sample contains some 520,000 distinct CDR3 sequences, approximately 32% of which appear only once. The sample was PBMCs from the stem cell graft donor, taken from the stem cell graft. Source of these receptors: a human donor who donated a stem cell graft to a child with aplastic anemia. The CDR3 runs from the conserved cysteine through the conserved F or W. A D gene is named only where the DNA matches it firmly. Size is stated for part of the rows, as once, few or many counts, or as a class when the clone is expanded.

V gene: TRBV11-3
clone size: -
J gene: TRBJ2-3
D gene: TRBD2
CDR3 protein: CASSLGLPGLDTDTQYF
CDR3 DNA: TGTGCCAGCAGCTTAGGCCTTCCGGGACTAGACACAGATACGCAGTATTTT

V gene: TRBV29-1
clone size: -
J gene: TRBJ2-4
D gene: -
CDR3 protein: CSGIAKNIQYF
CDR3 DNA: TGCAGCGGGATAGCCAAAAACATTCAGTACTTC

V gene: TRBV5-1
clone size: few
J gene: TRBJ2-1
D gene: TRBD2
CDR3 protein: CASSSRGRAFSNEQFF
CDR3 DNA: TGCGCCAGCAGCTCGCGCGGGAGGGCATTTTCGAATGAGCAGTTCTTC

V gene: TRBV21-1
clone size: -
J gene: TRBJ2-1
D gene: -
CDR3 protein: CASRRTGTSGLYNEQFF
CDR3 DNA: TGTGCCAGCAGGAGAACCGGGACTAGCGGGTTGTACAATGAGCAGTTCTTC

V gene: TRBV14
clone size: -
J gene: TRBJ2-7
D gene: TRBD2
CDR3 protein: CASSVLAGDFDEQYF
CDR3 DNA: TGTGCCAGCAGTGTACTAGCGGGAGATTTCGACGAGCAGTACTTC

V gene: TRBV10-3
clone size: few
J gene: TRBJ2-3
D gene: -
CDR3 protein: CAISESIGVPTDTQYF
CDR3 DNA: TGTGCCATCAGTGAGTCGATCGGGGTTCCAACAGATACGCAGTATTTT

V gene: TRBV6-2/TRBV6-3
clone size: few
J gene: TRBJ2-2
D gene: -
CDR3 protein: CASSTLRAGTGELFF
CDR3 DNA: TGTGCCAGCAGTACCCTGAGGGCAGGGACCGGGGAGCTGTTTTTT

V gene: TRBV9
clone size: few
J gene: TRBJ2-3
D gene: -
CDR3 protein: CASSVGGGGPDTQYF
CDR3 DNA: TGTGCCAGCAGCGTAGGGGGAGGGGGGCCGGATACGCAGTATTTT

V gene: TRBV20-1
clone size: many
J gene: TRBJ2-3
D gene: TRBD2
CDR3 protein: CSARVGGSGTDTQYF
CDR3 DNA: TGCAGTGCTAGAGTAGGCGGGAGTGGCACAGATACGCAGTATTTT

V gene: TRBV7-2
clone size: few
J gene: TRBJ1-1
D gene: -
CDR3 protein: CASSLAALGGKAFF
CDR3 DNA: TGTGCCAGCAGCTTAGCGGCTCTGGGCGGAAAGGCTTTCTTT

V gene: TRBV6-2/TRBV6-3
clone size: -
J gene: TRBJ1-1
D gene: -
CDR3 protein: CASSYFVGGGEAFF
CDR3 DNA: TGTGCCAGCAGTTATTTCGTCGGGGGGGGAGAAGCTTTCTTT

V gene: TRBV29-1
clone size: few
J gene: TRBJ1-2
D gene: TRBD1
CDR3 protein: CSAEDREYYGYTF
CDR3 DNA: TGCAGCGCCGAGGACAGGGAATACTATGGCTACACCTTC

V gene: TRBV19
clone size: -
J gene: TRBJ2-7
D gene: -
CDR3 protein: CASSVSGTEITYEQYF
CDR3 DNA: TGTGCCAGTAGTGTTTCCGGGACGGAGATAACCTACGAGCAGTACTTC

V gene: TRBV5-1
clone size: -
J gene: TRBJ2-1
D gene: TRBD1
CDR3 protein: CASSLAAGGLGEQFF
CDR3 DNA: TGCGCCAGCAGCTTGGCGGCAGGGGGCTTGGGTGAGCAGTTCTTC

V gene: TRBV11-2
clone size: -
J gene: TRBJ1-2
D gene: -
CDR3 protein: CASSLASGHSYGYTF
CDR3 DNA: TGTGCCAGCAGCTTAGCATCGGGTCATTCCTATGGCTACACCTTC

V gene: TRBV5-1
clone size: -
J gene: TRBJ2-1
D gene: -
CDR3 protein: CASRPDSYNEQFF
CDR3 DNA: TGCGCCAGCCGTCCGGACTCCTACAATGAGCAGTTCTTC

V gene: TRBV15
clone size: -
J gene: TRBJ2-1
D gene: TRBD2
CDR3 protein: CATGGTSGGKQFF
CDR3 DNA: TGTGCCACCGGCGGGACTAGCGGGGGTAAGCAGTTCTTC

V gene: TRBV20-1
clone size: -
J gene: TRBJ2-5
D gene: -
CDR3 protein: CSASPSQTQYF
CDR3 DNA: TGCAGTGCTAGCCCGTCGCAGACCCAGTACTTC

V gene: TRBV10-3
clone size: few
J gene: TRBJ1-5
D gene: -
CDR3 protein: CAISDQWGQPQHF
CDR3 DNA: TGTGCCATCAGTGATCAGTGGGGTCAGCCCCAGCATTTT

V gene: TRBV12-3/TRBV12-4
clone size: -
J gene: TRBJ1-2
D gene: TRBD1
CDR3 protein: CASSLQGGSGYTF
CDR3 DNA: TGTGCCAGCAGCTTACAGGGGGGGTCTGGCTACACCTTC

V gene: TRBV7-3
clone size: few
J gene: TRBJ2-3
D gene: -
CDR3 protein: CASSLTAFSQGGTDTQYF
CDR3 DNA: TGTGCCAGCAGCTTAACCGCCTTCTCCCAGGGAGGCACAGATACGCAGTATTTT

V gene: TRBV14
clone size: -
J gene: TRBJ1-2
D gene: -
CDR3 protein: CASSQGLADFKGYTF
CDR3 DNA: TGTGCCAGCAGCCAAGGTCTGGCAGATTTTAAAGGCTACACCTTC

V gene: TRBV6-5
clone size: -
J gene: TRBJ2-1
D gene: -
CDR3 protein: CASSYSGSSSYNEQFF
CDR3 DNA: TGTGCCAGCAGTTACTCGGGGTCTAGCTCCTACAATGAGCAGTTCTTC

V gene: TRBV20-1
clone size: -
J gene: TRBJ1-1
D gene: -
CDR3 protein: CSAKQVRSNTEAFF
CDR3 DNA: TGCAGTGCTAAGCAGGTGCGGTCGAACACTGAAGCTTTCTTT

V gene: TRBV3-1
clone size: -
J gene: TRBJ2-1
D gene: -
CDR3 protein: CASSRSGPRREQFF
CDR3 DNA: TGTGCCAGCAGCCGTAGCGGCCCCCGGCGGGAGCAGTTCTTC

V gene: TRBV29-1
clone size: -
J gene: TRBJ2-3
D gene: TRBD2
CDR3 protein: CSVEEAGLARDTQYF
CDR3 DNA: TGCAGCGTTGAAGAAGCGGGACTAGCGAGGGATACGCAGTATTTT

V gene: TRBV19
clone size: few
J gene: TRBJ2-3
D gene: -
CDR3 protein: CASSIKGTVTTQYF
CDR3 DNA: TGTGCCAGTAGTATAAAAGGGACTGTTACTACGCAGTATTTT

V gene: TRBV11-2
clone size: few
J gene: TRBJ2-7
D gene: TRBD2
CDR3 protein: CASTLGREGEQYF
CDR3 DNA: TGTGCCAGCACGTTGGGGAGGGAAGGCGAGCAGTACTTC

V gene: TRBV6-5
clone size: -
J gene: TRBJ1-6
D gene: -
CDR3 protein: CASSYGNSPLHF
CDR3 DNA: TGTGCCAGCAGTTACGGGAATTCACCCCTCCACTTT

V gene: TRBV7-2
clone size: few
J gene: TRBJ2-1
D gene: TRBD2
CDR3 protein: CASSSKSGGYNEQFF
CDR3 DNA: TGTGCCAGCAGCTCGAAGTCGGGAGGGTACAATGAGCAGTTCTTC

V gene: TRBV7-9
clone size: -
J gene: TRBJ2-3
D gene: -
CDR3 protein: CASSLAGEGTDTQYF
CDR3 DNA: TGTGCCAGCAGCTTAGCGGGGGAAGGCACAGATACGCAGTATTTT

V gene: TRBV20-1
clone size: -
J gene: TRBJ2-7
D gene: -
CDR3 protein: CSARDPTAAYEQYF
CDR3 DNA: TGCAGTGCTAGAGACCCGACGGCAGCCTACGAGCAGTACTTC

V gene: TRBV6-5
clone size: few
J gene: TRBJ2-2
D gene: TRBD1
CDR3 protein: CASSFTGTGAGELFF
CDR3 DNA: TGTGCCAGCAGTTTTACCGGGACAGGGGCCGGGGAGCTGTTTTTT

V gene: TRBV29-1
clone size: -
J gene: TRBJ2-5
D gene: -
CDR3 protein: CSVEWRGSRDRKQETQYF
CDR3 DNA: TGCAGCGTTGAATGGAGGGGGAGTCGGGACAGAAAACAAGAGACCCAGTACTTC

V gene: TRBV27
clone size: -
J gene: TRBJ2-2
D gene: TRBD2
CDR3 protein: CASSLYARLAENTGELFF
CDR3 DNA: TGTGCCAGCAGTTTATATGCGCGTCTAGCGGAGAACACCGGGGAGCTGTTTTTT

V gene: TRBV5-1
clone size: few
J gene: TRBJ2-7
D gene: -
CDR3 protein: CASSLAGQSYEQYF
CDR3 DNA: TGCGCCAGCAGCTTGGCCGGACAGAGCTACGAGCAGTACTTC

V gene: TRBV20-1
clone size: -
J gene: TRBJ2-5
D gene: TRBD2
CDR3 protein: CCASRLAGTSEGETQYF
CDR3 DNA: TGCTGTGCTAGTCGACTAGCGGGAACCTCGGAGGGGGAGACCCAGTACTTC

V gene: TRBV7-2
clone size: few
J gene: TRBJ2-7
D gene: -
CDR3 protein: CASSWVGGPADEQYF
CDR3 DNA: TGTGCCAGCAGTTGGGTTGGCGGGCCGGCGGACGAGCAGTACTTC

V gene: TRBV4-3
clone size: few
J gene: TRBJ2-1
D gene: -
CDR3 protein: CASSQVMGNEQFF
CDR3 DNA: TGCGCCAGCAGCCAAGTGATGGGGAATGAGCAGTTCTTC

V gene: TRBV7-9
clone size: few
J gene: TRBJ2-1
D gene: -
CDR3 protein: CASSFPYNEQFF
CDR3 DNA: TGTGCCAGCAGCTTCCCTTACAATGAGCAGTTCTTC

V gene: TRBV20-1
clone size: few
J gene: TRBJ2-1
D gene: TRBD2
CDR3 protein: CSASSSGRFNEQFF
CDR3 DNA: TGCAGTGCCAGCAGTAGCGGGAGATTCAATGAGCAGTTCTTC

V gene: TRBV7-2
clone size: -
J gene: TRBJ1-2
D gene: -
CDR3 protein: CASRRGFGGPNYGYTF
CDR3 DNA: TGTGCCAGCAGACGTGGGTTCGGGGGGCCTAACTATGGCTACACCTTC

V gene: TRBV30
clone size: few
J gene: TRBJ1-2
D gene: -
CDR3 protein: CACRSTGRIF
CDR3 DNA: TGTGCCTGCCGCTCCACCGGGCGAATCTTC

V gene: TRBV19
clone size: -
J gene: TRBJ1-5
D gene: TRBD1
CDR3 protein: CASSIESAGTVNQPQHF
CDR3 DNA: TGTGCCAGTAGTATAGAGTCCGCCGGGACAGTGAATCAGCCCCAGCATTTT

V gene: TRBV7-2
clone size: -
J gene: TRBJ2-5
D gene: TRBD1
CDR3 protein: CASSSGQWYQETQYF
CDR3 DNA: TGTGCCAGCAGCTCGGGACAGTGGTACCAAGAGACCCAGTACTTC

V gene: TRBV20-1
clone size: -
J gene: TRBJ2-6
D gene: TRBD1
CDR3 protein: CSARRTGIASGANVLTF
CDR3 DNA: TGCAGTGCTAGGCGGACAGGGATTGCCTCTGGGGCCAACGTCCTGACTTTC

V gene: TRBV6-2/TRBV6-3
clone size: -
J gene: TRBJ2-6
D gene: -
CDR3 protein: CASSFPRGANVLTF
CDR3 DNA: TGTGCCAGCAGTTTCCCACGCGGGGCCAACGTCCTGACTTTC

V gene: TRBV7-9
clone size: -
J gene: TRBJ2-1
D gene: TRBD2
CDR3 protein: CASSLPEERDFGEQFF
CDR3 DNA: TGTGCCAGCAGCTTACCGGAGGAGCGGGATTTCGGTGAGCAGTTCTTC

V gene: TRBV20-1
clone size: few
J gene: TRBJ1-5
D gene: TRBD1
CDR3 protein: CSANRGTDSNQPQHF
CDR3 DNA: TGCAGTGCTAACAGGGGGACTGACAGCAATCAGCCCCAGCATTTT

V gene: TRBV7-8
clone size: once
J gene: TRBJ1-3
D gene: -
CDR3 protein: CASSLALGGAGNTIYF
CDR3 DNA: TGTGCCAGCAGCTTAGCGCTCGGGGGGGCCGGAAACACCATATATTTT

V gene: TRBV27
clone size: -
J gene: TRBJ2-7
D gene: TRBD2
CDR3 protein: CASTTRLAGAYEQYF
CDR3 DNA: TGTGCCAGCACCACAAGACTAGCGGGGGCCTACGAGCAGTACTTC

V gene: TRBV4-3
clone size: -
J gene: TRBJ1-1
D gene: -
CDR3 protein: CASGQTNTEAFF
CDR3 DNA: TGCGCCAGCGGACAGACGAACACTGAAGCTTTCTTT

V gene: TRBV6-1
clone size: few
J gene: TRBJ2-1
D gene: TRBD2
CDR3 protein: CASSKTSGSVNEQFF
CDR3 DNA: TGTGCCAGCAGTAAGACTAGCGGGAGTGTGAATGAGCAGTTCTTC

V gene: TRBV7-9
clone size: -
J gene: TRBJ1-5
D gene: -
CDR3 protein: CASSPPGGNQPQHF
CDR3 DNA: TGTGCCAGCAGTCCCCCGGGGGGCAATCAGCCCCAGCATTTT

V gene: TRBV20-1
clone size: few
J gene: TRBJ1-2
D gene: -
CDR3 protein: CSARWGGEGYGYTF
CDR3 DNA: TGCAGTGCTAGATGGGGTGGTGAAGGCTATGGCTACACCTTC

V gene: TRBV20-1
clone size: few
J gene: TRBJ2-4
D gene: -
CDR3 protein: CSARDHRSSKNIQYF
CDR3 DNA: TGCAGTGCTAGAGACCACAGGAGTTCCAAAAACATTCAGTACTTC